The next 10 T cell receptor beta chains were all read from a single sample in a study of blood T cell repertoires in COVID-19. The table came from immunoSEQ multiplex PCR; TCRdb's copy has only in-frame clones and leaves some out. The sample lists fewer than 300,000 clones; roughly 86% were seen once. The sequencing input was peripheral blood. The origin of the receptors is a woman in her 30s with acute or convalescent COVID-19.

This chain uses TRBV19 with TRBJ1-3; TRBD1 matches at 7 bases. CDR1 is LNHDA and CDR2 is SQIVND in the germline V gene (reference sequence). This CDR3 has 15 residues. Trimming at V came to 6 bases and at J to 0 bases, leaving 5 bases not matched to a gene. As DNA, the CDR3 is TGTGCCAGTAGCCAAGGACAGGACTCTGGAAACACCATATATTTT. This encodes CASSQGQDSGNTIYF.

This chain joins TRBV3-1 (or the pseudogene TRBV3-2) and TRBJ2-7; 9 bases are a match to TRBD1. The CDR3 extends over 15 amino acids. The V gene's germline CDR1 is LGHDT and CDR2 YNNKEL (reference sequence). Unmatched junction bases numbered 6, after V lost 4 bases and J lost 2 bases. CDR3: CASSPRQGGAYEQYF. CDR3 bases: TGTGCCAGCAGCCCTCGACAGGGGGGGGCCTACGAGCAGTACTTC.

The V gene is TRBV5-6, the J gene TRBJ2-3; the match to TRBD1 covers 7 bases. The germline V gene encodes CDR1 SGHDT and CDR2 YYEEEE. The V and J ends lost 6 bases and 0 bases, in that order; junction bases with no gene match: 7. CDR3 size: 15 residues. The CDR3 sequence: CASKITGASTDTQYF. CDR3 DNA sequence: TGTGCCAGCAAAATAACAGGGGCTAGCACAGATACGCAGTATTTT.

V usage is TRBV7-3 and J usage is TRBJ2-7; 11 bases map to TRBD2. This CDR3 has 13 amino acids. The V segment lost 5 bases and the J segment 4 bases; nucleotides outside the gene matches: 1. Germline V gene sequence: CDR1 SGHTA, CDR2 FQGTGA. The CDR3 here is CASSRLAGYEQYF. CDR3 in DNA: TGTGCCAGCAGCCGACTAGCGGGGTACGAGCAGTACTTC.

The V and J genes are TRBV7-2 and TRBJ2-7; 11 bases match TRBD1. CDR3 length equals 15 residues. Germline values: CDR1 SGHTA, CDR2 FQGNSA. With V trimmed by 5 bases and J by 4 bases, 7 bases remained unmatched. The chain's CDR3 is CASSERTGGAYEQYF. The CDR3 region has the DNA TGTGCCAGCAGCGAACGGACAGGGGGCGCGTACGAGCAGTACTTC. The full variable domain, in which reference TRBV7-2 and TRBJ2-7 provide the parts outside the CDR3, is GAGVSQSPSNKVTEKGKDVELRCDPISGHTALYWYRQSLGQGLEFLIYFQGNSAPDKSGLPSDRFSAERTGGSVSTLTIQRTQQEDSAVYLCASSERTGGAYEQYFGPGTRLTVT.

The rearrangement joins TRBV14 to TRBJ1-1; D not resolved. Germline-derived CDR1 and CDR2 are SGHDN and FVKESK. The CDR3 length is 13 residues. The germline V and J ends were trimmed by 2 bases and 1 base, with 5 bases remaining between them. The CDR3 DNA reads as TGTGCCAGCAGCCAATTTAGGAACACTGAAGCTTTCTTT. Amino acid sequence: CASSQFRNTEAFF.

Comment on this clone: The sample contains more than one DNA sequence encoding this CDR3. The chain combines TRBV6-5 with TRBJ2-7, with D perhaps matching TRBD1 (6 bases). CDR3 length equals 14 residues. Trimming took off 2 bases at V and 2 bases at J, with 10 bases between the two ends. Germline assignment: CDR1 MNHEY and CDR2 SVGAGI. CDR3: CASSYVQGPYEQYF. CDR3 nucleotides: TGTGCCAGCAGTTACGTACAGGGACCCTACGAGCAGTACTTC.

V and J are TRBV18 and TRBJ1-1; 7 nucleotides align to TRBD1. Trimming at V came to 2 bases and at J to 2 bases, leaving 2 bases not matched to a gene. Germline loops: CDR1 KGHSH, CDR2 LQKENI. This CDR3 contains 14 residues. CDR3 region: CASSPGTANTEAFF. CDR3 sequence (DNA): TGTGCCAGCTCACCAGGGACAGCAAACACTGAAGCTTTCTTT.

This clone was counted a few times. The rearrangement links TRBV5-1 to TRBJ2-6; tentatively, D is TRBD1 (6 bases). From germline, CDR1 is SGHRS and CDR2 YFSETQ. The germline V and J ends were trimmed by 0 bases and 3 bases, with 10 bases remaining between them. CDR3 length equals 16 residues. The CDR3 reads CASSLERGFGANVLTF. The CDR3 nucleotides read TGCGCCAGCAGCTTGGAGAGGGGGTTTGGGGCCAACGTCCTGACTTTC.

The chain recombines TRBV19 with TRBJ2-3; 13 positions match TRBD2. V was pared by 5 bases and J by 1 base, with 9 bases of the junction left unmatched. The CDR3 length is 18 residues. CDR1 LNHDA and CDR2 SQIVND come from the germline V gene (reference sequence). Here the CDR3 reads CASSPQTSGRRGTDTQYF. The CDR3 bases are TGTGCCAGTAGTCCCCAGACTAGCGGGAGGAGGGGCACAGATACGCAGTATTTT.